These T cell receptor beta chains were read from a single sample in a study of T cell responses to AZD1222 COVID-19 vaccine. TCRdb's copy holds only in-frame clones and misses some; the assay was immunoSEQ multiplex PCR. The sample has over 20,000 clones; over 75% are singletons. The sequences come from peripheral blood, collected 28 days after the second AZD1222 dose. The receptor set was obtained from an adult who received the AZD1222 COVID-19 vaccine. Each CDR3 is given with its conserved first and last residue. D genes are given only for firm matches. The listing skips clone size in some rows; elsewhere it reads once, few, many or a size class.

V gene	J gene	D gene	clone size	CDR3 DNA	CDR3 protein
TRBV15	TRBJ2-7	-	once	TGTGCCACCAGCAGGGGAGTAGGCTACGAGCAGTACTTC	CATSRGVGYEQYF
TRBV9	TRBJ1-4	TRBD1	-	TGTGCCAGCACACCACAGGGGGCCGGGGAAAAACTGTTTTTT	CASTPQGAGEKLFF
TRBV4-3	TRBJ1-5	-	-	TGCGCCAGCAGCCAGGATACAGCGAATCAGCCCCAGCATTTT	CASSQDTANQPQHF
TRBV6-5	TRBJ2-7	TRBD1	-	TGTGCCAGCAGTTACTCCTACGACAGGGCCTACGAGCAGTACTTC	CASSYSYDRAYEQYF
TRBV6-5	TRBJ2-1	TRBD2	-	TGTGCCACCTTCAGGTCTAGCGGCTACAATGAGCAGTTCTTC	CATFRSSGYNEQFF
TRBV19	TRBJ1-1	-	-	TGTGCCAGTATGACGCCAGCAGAAGCTTTCTTT	CASMTPAEAFF
TRBV4-2	TRBJ2-2	-	-	TGTGCCAGCAGCCTCACCACAGAGGGCCGAAGAAAGAAGTACGGCGGGGAGCTGTTTTTT	CASSLTTEGRRKKYGGELFF
TRBV5-4	TRBJ1-1	-	-	TGTGCCAGCAGCTCGAACCCCAACACTGAAGCTTTCTTT	CASSSNPNTEAFF
TRBV6-8	TRBJ1-1	TRBD1	-	TGTGCCAGCAGTTTCGAAGGGGGCGATCGGTGGTTCACTGAAGCTTTCTTT	CASSFEGGDRWFTEAFF
TRBV19	TRBJ1-5	-	-	TGTGCCAGTACCACCTCAGGGTTGCCCAATCAGCCCCAGCATTTT	CASTTSGLPNQPQHF
TRBV19	TRBJ1-5	TRBD1	-	TGTGCCAGTAATCCGGGACAGGGGGGTTTCGGTCAGCCCCAGCATTTT	CASNPGQGGFGQPQHF
TRBV29-1	TRBJ1-3	-	-	TGCAGCGTTGAAGGGGGGCTCTCTGGAAACACCATATATTTT	CSVEGGLSGNTIYF
TRBV5-6	TRBJ2-3	TRBD2	once	TGTGCCAGCAGCTTAGCGGGAGAGACGCAGTATTTT	CASSLAGETQYF
TRBV20-1	TRBJ2-3	-	-	TGCAGTGCTAGTTCCGGGACCCTAAACACAGATACGCAGTATTTT	CSASSGTLNTDTQYF
TRBV28	TRBJ1-5	-	few	TGTGCCAGCAGCTACGACAGCAATCAGCCCCAGCATTTT	CASSYDSNQPQHF
TRBV28	TRBJ2-7	TRBD1	-	TGTGCCAGCAGACCTCCGGGACAGGGGCTCCCCGAGCAGTACTTC	CASRPPGQGLPEQYF
TRBV28	TRBJ1-5	-	-	TGTGCCAGCAGTCGACATCTTATTGGGACCCCCCTGCATTTT	CASSRHLIGTPLHF
TRBV9	TRBJ1-2	-	-	TGTGCCAGCAGCGTAGCAGGCGGAAACTATGGCTACACCTTC	CASSVAGGNYGYTF
TRBV7-9	TRBJ2-2	TRBD1	few	TGTGCCAGCGAGACAGGGGTAGTTACCGGGGAGCTGTTTTTT	CASETGVVTGELFF
TRBV11-2	TRBJ1-2	TRBD1	-	TGTGCCAGCAGCCCCGGACAGGGCGCCTATGGCTACACCTTC	CASSPGQGAYGYTF
TRBV7-3	TRBJ2-3	-	-	TGTGCCAGCAGCTTAGGGGCGATAGTTGATACGCAGTATTTT	CASSLGAIVDTQYF
TRBV14	TRBJ1-1	-	-	TGTGCCAGCAGCCCCGATCGTGGTGGAGCTTTCTTT	CASSPDRGGAFF
TRBV28	TRBJ2-3	TRBD1	-	TGTGCCAGCAGTTTAAACAGGGGGTCTCGGTGGTCGCAGTATTTT	CASSLNRGSRWSQYF
TRBV3-1/TRBV3-2	TRBJ2-7	-	-	TGTGCCAGCAGCCAAGAAGGACGGCCGAGCTCCTACGAGCAGTACTTC	CASSQEGRPSSYEQYF
TRBV7-2	TRBJ2-1	TRBD2	-	TGTGCCAGCAGCTTAGGACTAGCGGATTACAATGAGCAGTTCTTC	CASSLGLADYNEQFF
TRBV7-9	TRBJ1-2	-	-	TGTGCCAGCAGCTTTTTAGGGTACGGCTACACCTTC	CASSFLGYGYTF
TRBV11-2	TRBJ1-2	TRBD1	once	TGTGCCAGCAGCCCCCCGGGACAGGGAAACTATGGCTACACCTTC	CASSPPGQGNYGYTF
TRBV7-6	TRBJ2-6	-	-	TGTGCCAGCAGCTTAGAGACAGTTGGGGCCAACGTCCTGACTTTC	CASSLETVGANVLTF
TRBV6-2/TRBV6-3	TRBJ1-5	-	-	TGTGCCAGCAGTAAAGGGGGACAGCCCCAGCATTTT	CASSKGGQPQHF
TRBV6-6	TRBJ1-5	-	few	TGTGCCAGCAGTTTTAGGGAGGCCCTGGAGCCCCAGCATTTT	CASSFREALEPQHF
TRBV30	TRBJ1-5	-	few	TGTGCCTGGAGTGTACCCCCACAGCCCCAGCATTTT	CAWSVPPQPQHF
TRBV5-1	TRBJ2-5	TRBD1	-	TGCGCCAGCGGAACCGGACAGGGCCAAGAGACCCAGTACTTC	CASGTGQGQETQYF
TRBV12-5	TRBJ2-1	-	-	TGTGCTAGTGGTGGCCCGCCCGGGGCGGGATCCTACAATGAGCAGTTCTTC	CASGGPPGAGSYNEQFF
TRBV27	TRBJ1-4	-	-	TGTGCCAGCAGCCCGACAGGCTATAATGAAAAACTGTTTTTT	CASSPTGYNEKLFF
TRBV5-6	TRBJ2-7	TRBD2	-	TGTGCCAGCAGTTATGGACTAGCGTACAACCCCTACGAGCAGTACTTC	CASSYGLAYNPYEQYF
TRBV3-1/TRBV3-2	TRBJ1-5	-	-	TGTGCCAGCAGCCAAGTAACAGGTGTCCAGCCCCAGCATTTT	CASSQVTGVQPQHF
TRBV19	TRBJ1-5	-	few	TGTGCCAGTAGTATCCCGCTTCAGCCCCAGCATTTT	CASSIPLQPQHF
TRBV5-1	TRBJ2-7	TRBD1	-	TGCGCCAGCAGCTTGGCCGCCCCGGGACAGGGCTACGAGCAGTACTTC	CASSLAAPGQGYEQYF
TRBV6-1	TRBJ1-2	-	-	TGTGCCAGCAGTGATCCCGGGGGGCATGGCTACACCTTC	CASSDPGGHGYTF
TRBV5-1	TRBJ2-7	TRBD2	-	TGCGCCAGCAGCTCCGCGGGGAGGGGTAACGAGCAGTACTTC	CASSSAGRGNEQYF
TRBV29-1	TRBJ2-1	-	-	TGCAGCGTTGCCGCGGGCGGTGGGATAAATGAGCAGTTCTTC	CSVAAGGGINEQFF
TRBV28	TRBJ2-1	-	-	TGTGCCAGCAGTTTAGAGGGCCAGCCGTGGCAGTTCTTC	CASSLEGQPWQFF
TRBV19	TRBJ2-1	-	few	TGTGCCAGTAGTATAGGGCGGGCATACAATGAGCAGTTCTTC	CASSIGRAYNEQFF
TRBV20-1	TRBJ1-1	-	-	TGCAGTGCTAGTGGCCGGGGTCGGGAAGCTTTCTTT	CSASGRGREAFF